This entry features one TCR beta chain sequence. Using immunoSEQ multiplex PCR, the repertoire was profiled, and TCRdb retains in-frame clones only, with some absent. The data contain 470,000 or so clones, roughly 87% of them seen just once; the ten biggest clones take up almost 2%. The CDR3 totals 16 residues. Germline V gene sequence: CDR1 SGHAT, CDR2 FQNNGV. The J segment lost 2 bases and the V segment lost 4 bases, leaving 9 bases of the junction unmatched. The data belong to a study of blood T cell repertoires in COVID-19. Overall study: Sites in the United States, Italy and Spain provided acute and convalescent COVID-19 samples. Sources were T cells, B-cell-depleted T cells, or PBMCs; the material itself was cDNA or gDNA.

This study enrolled people aged about 18 to 100 from about two dozen US geographic areas. Cohort assignment relied on participant-reported clinical history. J is TRBJ2-7 and V is TRBV11-2; TRBD1 agrees at 9 bases. The specimen was PBMCs or T cells enriched from blood (not recorded which). This receptor was identified in a woman younger than 30 with acute COVID-19. CDR3 sequence reads: CASSSLSGQGPYEQYF. CDR3 DNA: TGTGCCAGCAGCTCGCTGTCGGGACAGGGACCCTACGAGCAGTACTTC.